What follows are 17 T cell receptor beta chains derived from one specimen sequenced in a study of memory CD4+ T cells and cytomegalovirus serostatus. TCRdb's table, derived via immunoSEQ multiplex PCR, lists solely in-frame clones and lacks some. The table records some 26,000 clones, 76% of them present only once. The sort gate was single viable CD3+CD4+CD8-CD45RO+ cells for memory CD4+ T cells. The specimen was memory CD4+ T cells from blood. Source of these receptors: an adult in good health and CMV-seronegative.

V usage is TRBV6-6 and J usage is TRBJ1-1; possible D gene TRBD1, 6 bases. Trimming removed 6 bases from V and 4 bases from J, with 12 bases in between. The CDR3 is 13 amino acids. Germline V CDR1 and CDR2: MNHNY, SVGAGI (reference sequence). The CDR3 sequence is CASRPDRITEAFF. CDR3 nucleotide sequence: TGTGCCAGCAGACCCGACAGGATCACTGAAGCTTTCTTT.

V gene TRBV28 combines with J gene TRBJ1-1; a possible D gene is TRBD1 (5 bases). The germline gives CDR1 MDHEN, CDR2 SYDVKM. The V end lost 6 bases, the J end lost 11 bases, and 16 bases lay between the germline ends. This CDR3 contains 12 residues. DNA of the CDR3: TGTGCCAGCAGACCCGGGGGGGTGGCGGCTTTCTTT. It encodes CASRPGGVAAFF.

CDR3 protein: CSASTYEQYF. The CDR3 DNA reads TGCAGTGCTTCAACCTACGAGCAGTACTTC. The genes are TRBV20-1 and TRBJ2-7, with D hard to call. V was shortened by 5 bases and J by 2 bases, with 4 bases between the two germline ends. This CDR3 contains 10 residues. Germline CDR1 DFQATT, CDR2 SNEGSKA (reference sequence).

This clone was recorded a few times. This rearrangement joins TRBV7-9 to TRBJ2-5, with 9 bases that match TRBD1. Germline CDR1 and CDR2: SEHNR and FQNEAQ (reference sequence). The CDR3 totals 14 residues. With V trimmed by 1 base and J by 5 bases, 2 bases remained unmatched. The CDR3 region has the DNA TGTGCCAGCAGCTTAGGCGGACAGGGGGAGACCCAGTACTTC. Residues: CASSLGGQGETQYF.

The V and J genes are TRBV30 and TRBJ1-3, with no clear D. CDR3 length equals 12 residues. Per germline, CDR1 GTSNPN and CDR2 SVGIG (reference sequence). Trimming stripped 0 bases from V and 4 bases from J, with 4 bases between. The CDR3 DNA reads TGTGCCTGGAGTGTGAAGGGAAACACCATATATTTT. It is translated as CAWSVKGNTIYF.

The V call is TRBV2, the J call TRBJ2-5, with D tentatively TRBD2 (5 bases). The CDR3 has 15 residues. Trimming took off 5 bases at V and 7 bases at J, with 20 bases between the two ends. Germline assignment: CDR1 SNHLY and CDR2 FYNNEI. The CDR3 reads CASSPLEVTKLTQYF. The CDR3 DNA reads TGTGCCAGCAGTCCACTAGAAGTCACCAAGTTGACCCAGTACTTC.

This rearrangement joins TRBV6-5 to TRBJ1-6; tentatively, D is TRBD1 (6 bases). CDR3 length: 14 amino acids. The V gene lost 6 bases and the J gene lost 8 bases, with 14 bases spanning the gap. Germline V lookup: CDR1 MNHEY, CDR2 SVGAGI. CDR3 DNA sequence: TGTGCCAGCAGAGCCGGGACACCTTATTCACCCCTCCACTTT. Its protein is CASRAGTPYSPLHF.

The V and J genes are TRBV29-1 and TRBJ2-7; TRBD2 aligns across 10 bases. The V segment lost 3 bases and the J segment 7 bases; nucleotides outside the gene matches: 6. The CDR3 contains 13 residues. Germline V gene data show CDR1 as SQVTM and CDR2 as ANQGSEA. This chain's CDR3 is CSVEGLAGEEQYF. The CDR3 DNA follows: TGCAGCGTTGAGGGTCTAGCGGGAGAAGAGCAGTACTTC.

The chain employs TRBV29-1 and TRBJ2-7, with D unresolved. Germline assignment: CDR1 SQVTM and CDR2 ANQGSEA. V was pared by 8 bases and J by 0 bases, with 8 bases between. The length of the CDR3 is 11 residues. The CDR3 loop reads CSFQNSYEQYF. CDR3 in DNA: TGCAGCTTTCAAAACTCCTACGAGCAGTACTTC.

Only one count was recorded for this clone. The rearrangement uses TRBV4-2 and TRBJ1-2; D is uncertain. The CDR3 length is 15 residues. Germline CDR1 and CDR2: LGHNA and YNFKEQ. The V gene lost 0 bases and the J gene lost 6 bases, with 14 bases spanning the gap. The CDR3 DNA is TGTGCCAGCAGCCAAGATCGGGAGGGAACCCATGGCTACACCTTC. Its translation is CASSQDREGTHGYTF.

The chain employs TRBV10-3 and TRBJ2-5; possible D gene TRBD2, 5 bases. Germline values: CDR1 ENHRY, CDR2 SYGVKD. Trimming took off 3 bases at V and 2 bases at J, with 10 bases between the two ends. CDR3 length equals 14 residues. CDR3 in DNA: TGTGCCATCAGTGAATCGAGGAGGCAAGAGACCCAGTACTTC. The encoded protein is CAISESRRQETQYF.

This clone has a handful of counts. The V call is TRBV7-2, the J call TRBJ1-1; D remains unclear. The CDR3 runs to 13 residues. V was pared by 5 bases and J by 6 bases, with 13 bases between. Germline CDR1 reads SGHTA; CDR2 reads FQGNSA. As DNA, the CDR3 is TGTGCCAGCAGCCTCTCGGATAGGTCTGAAGCTTTCTTT. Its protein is CASSLSDRSEAFF.

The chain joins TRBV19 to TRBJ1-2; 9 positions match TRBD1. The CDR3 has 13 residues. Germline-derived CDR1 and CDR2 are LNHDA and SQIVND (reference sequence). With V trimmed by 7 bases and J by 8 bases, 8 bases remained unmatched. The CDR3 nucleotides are TGTGCCAGTAAGGGACAGGGTGACGGCGGCTACACCTTC. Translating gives CASKGQGDGGYTF.

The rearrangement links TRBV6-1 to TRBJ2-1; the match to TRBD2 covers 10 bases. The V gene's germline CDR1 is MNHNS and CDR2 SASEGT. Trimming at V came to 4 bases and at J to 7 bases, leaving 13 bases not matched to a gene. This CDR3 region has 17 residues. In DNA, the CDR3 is TGTGCCAGCAGTGGACAAAGTAGCGGGAGGAGCAGGAATGAGCAGTTCTTC. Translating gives CASSGQSSGRSRNEQFF.

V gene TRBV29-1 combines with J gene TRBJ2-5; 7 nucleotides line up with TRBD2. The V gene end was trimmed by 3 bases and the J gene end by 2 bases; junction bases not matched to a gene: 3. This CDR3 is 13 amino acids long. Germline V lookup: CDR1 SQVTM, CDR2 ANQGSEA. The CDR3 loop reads CSVEERGQETQYF. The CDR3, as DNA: TGCAGCGTTGAGGAGCGGGGTCAAGAGACCCAGTACTTC. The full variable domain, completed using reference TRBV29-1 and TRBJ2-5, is SAVISQKPSRDICQRGTSLTIQCQVDSQVTMMFWYRQQPGQSLTLIATANQGSEATYESGFVIDKFPISRPNLTFSTLTVSNMSPEDSSIYLCSVEERGQETQYFGPGTRLLVL.

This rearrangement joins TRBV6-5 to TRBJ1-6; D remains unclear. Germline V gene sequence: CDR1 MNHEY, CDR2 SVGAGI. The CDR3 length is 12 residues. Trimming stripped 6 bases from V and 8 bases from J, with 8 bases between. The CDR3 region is CASSPPDSPLHF. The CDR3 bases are TGTGCCAGCAGCCCCCCCGATTCACCCCTCCACTTT.

In DNA form, the CDR3 reads TGTGCCAGCAGCGTAGGGACTAGCGGGAAAGACTCCTACGAGCAGTACTTC. The encoded protein is CASSVGTSGKDSYEQYF. The genes are TRBV9 and TRBJ2-7; 12 bases align to TRBD2. Germline V lookup: CDR1 SGDLS, CDR2 YYNGEE. CDR3 length equals 17 residues. J gave up 0 bases and V 0 bases, and 4 bases lay outside the gene matches.